Detailed here is one T cell receptor (beta chain). The target of this receptor is not known. Base-call qualities are not available, and no considerably larger clone is one nucleotide away. Fluorescence-activated cell sorting was used to pull naive CD4 T cells, meaning cells that were CD45RO-negative and CD62L-positive, out of the PBMCs. Each donor gave approximately 50 ml of fresh peripheral blood, from which PBMCs were isolated by Ficoll density centrifugation. Sorting was performed on a FACSAria III instrument, with purity above 85% for all samples. From the cysteine through the phenylalanine, the CDR3 covers 14 amino acids. This entry keeps only the CDR3 DNA: 42 bases, framed from base 1. V is trimmed back by 6 bases and J by 1 base, and the junction contains 2 bases that no gene match accounts for. The germline V gene sets CDR1 to SNHLY and CDR2 to FYNNEI. This sample stems from a study of human versus mouse CDR3 diversity and MHC coevolution (dated by TCRdb to 2016 to 2017). In terms of the full investigation: According to reports, the immunoSEQ assay can detect one in 200,000 T cells and keeps multiplex PCR amplification bias to a minimum. Valid reads per sample ranged from roughly 5.5 x 10^6 to 1.7 x 10^7 across mouse and human samples. Human naive CD4 T cell repertoires were used as a reference for TCR selection on multiple MHC II alleles and were compared with human-TCR-locus transgenic mice carrying single MHC II. Three healthy volunteer blood donors made up the human cohort, with one aged 30 to 40, one aged 40 to 49 and one aged 60 to 69 at collection. The paper's findings and limits, for the study overall: Repertoire diversity was not regarded as directly comparable between humans and mice because human T cells were selected on roughly six MHC II alleles. According to iCHAO1 estimates, humans had the largest TCR beta repertoire, 1.5 million to 2 million clonotypes, which was attributed likely to selection by multiple MHC II molecules. On average, humans had more CDR3 deletions and insertions than mice, indicating greater exonuclease and TdT activity. The lowest clonal inequality scores among all compared groups were observed in most of the three human donors.

The QIAGEN blood and tissue kit was used to extract genomic DNA from the sorted cells, and that DNA was then quantified on a NanoDrop 1000. TCR alpha and beta chains were deep sequenced and quantified on the immunoSEQ platform using multiplex PCR of genomic DNA. Concerning the study's data processing: IMGT gene and region definitions were used to annotate TCR sequences. Out-of-frame rearrangements were used as a proxy for the preselection repertoire and compared with in-frame clonotypes. Repertoire size was estimated with the iCHAO1 estimator supplied with the immunoSEQ platform. A Gini index, which is based on the Lorenz curve, was applied to in-frame amino acid clonotypes to measure clonal inequality. The intersect function of the R package tcR was used to count shared clonotypes, and the Jaccard index was used to score similarity. The R prcomp function was used without normalization to run principal component analysis of V, J and V-J usage frequencies. Sourced from immuneACCESS, this table was stored by TCRdb with only in-frame sequences that have V and J called. A share of the clones is absent; for the studies checked, an unresolved V gene accounts for under half, and the remainder has no known explanation. V, J and clone size are those of that table, while D and trimming were read from the DNA. The sample records tens of thousands of clones, about 94% of which are singletons. The biggest ten clones account for under 20% of the sample.

The sample was naive CD4+ T cells from blood. The sample's cell subset or site label, in plain terms: CD45RO-negative CD62L-positive naive CD4 T cells. The sequence came from a person in their sixties or seventies in good health. This chain joins TRBV2 to TRBJ2-3, with 9 bases in between that match TRBD1. The DNA sequence follows: TGTGCCAGCAGCCGGGACAGGGGCACAGATACGCAGTATTTT. Its protein is CASSRDRGTDTQYF.